The 29 T cell receptor beta chains in this list originate from one sample, sequenced in a study of blood T cell repertoires in COVID-19. Profiling relied on immunoSEQ multiplex PCR, and the TCRdb table lists in-frame clones only, not all of them. The table lists about 140,000 clones, approximately 85% of them singletons. Material for sequencing was peripheral blood. These receptors were collected from a woman of 80 years or more with acute or convalescent COVID-19.

This chain links TRBV18 with TRBJ2-5; TRBD2 is a possible D gene (5 bases). Germline CDR1 KGHSH, CDR2 LQKENI. CDR3 length: 13 residues. The ends were cut back, 4 bases at V and 2 bases at J, with 8 bases in the middle. This CDR3 reads CASSLGLQETQYF. CDR3 bases: TGTGCCAGCTCACTCGGACTGCAAGAGACCCAGTACTTC.

V is TRBV4-2 and J is TRBJ2-5; 11 bases line up with TRBD2. Losses at the gene ends were 5 bases for V and 7 bases for J; bases not matched to a gene: 12. Germline CDR1 LGHNA, CDR2 YNFKEQ. CDR3 size: 16 residues. CDR3 in DNA: TGTGCCAGCAGCGCGTTACTAGCGGGGGCAGTCGGGACCCAGTACTTC. Translated: CASSALLAGAVGTQYF.

The J gene is TRBJ1-2, the V gene TRBV15; a possible D gene is TRBD1 (5 bases). The CDR3 length is 14 residues. Germline V gives CDR1 LNHNV, CDR2 YYDKDF (reference sequence). V was pared by 1 base and J by 4 bases, with 10 bases between. Here the CDR3 DNA reads TGTGCCACCAGCAGAGGGGGGGAAATCTATGGCTACACCTTC. It yields the protein CATSRGGEIYGYTF.

This clone was seen a few times. V is TRBV7-8 and J is TRBJ2-1, with D possibly matching TRBD1 (5 bases). From germline, CDR1 is SGHVS and CDR2 FQNEAQ. V lost 7 bases to trimming and J lost 9 bases, with 19 bases between them. The CDR3 length is 14 residues. The CDR3 DNA is TGTGCCAGCACCAAGGACATATTTAGGGGTGAGCAGTTCTTC. It specifies CASTKDIFRGEQFF. Full variable domain (missing parts from reference TRBV7-8 and TRBJ2-1): GAGVSQSPRYKVAKRGQDVALRCDPISGHVSLFWYQQALGQGPEFLTYFQNEAQLDKSGLPSDRFFAERPEGSVSTLKIQRTQQEDSAVYLCASTKDIFRGEQFFGPGTRLTVL.

The J gene is TRBJ1-5, the V gene TRBV19; D uncertain. The V and J ends lost 2 bases and 13 bases respectively, with 12 bases between them. The CDR3 spans 12 residues. Germline lookup yields CDR1 LNHDA and CDR2 SQIVND (reference sequence). The CDR3 here is CASSISAGSQHF. DNA for the CDR3: TGTGCCAGTAGTATATCGGCGGGCTCACAGCATTTT.

The chain carries TRBV7-9 and TRBJ1-2, with unresolved D. The CDR3 loop spans 15 amino acids. Trimming shortened V by 5 bases and J by 1 base, and 14 bases separated the two germline ends. Germline V CDR1 and CDR2: SEHNR, FQNEAQ (reference sequence). Here the CDR3 reads CASSPALDFNYGYTF. The CDR3 DNA sequence: TGTGCCAGCAGCCCTGCGTTGGACTTTAACTATGGCTACACCTTC.

This clone is deemed medium-sized. The chain recombines TRBV19 with TRBJ1-1; TRBD1 agrees at 9 bases. The trim removed 3 bases at V and 1 base at J, leaving 3 bases unmatched. The CDR3 loop spans 15 amino acids. Looked up from germline, CDR1 is LNHDA and CDR2 is SQIVND (reference sequence). The CDR3 loop is CASSMTGGRNTEAFF. CDR3 nucleotide sequence: TGTGCCAGTAGTATGACAGGGGGACGGAACACTGAAGCTTTCTTT.

This clone was recorded once. The CDR3, as DNA: TGTGCCAGCAGCTTAGGCCCGACAGGCTCTGGAGGCTACACCTTC. Protein sequence: CASSLGPTGSGGYTF. The rearrangement uses TRBV7-2 and TRBJ1-2; D is perhaps TRBD1 (6 bases). Trimming took off 1 base at V and 8 bases at J, with 17 bases between the two ends. This CDR3 contains 15 residues. Germline loops: CDR1 SGHTA, CDR2 FQGNSA.

The rearrangement joins TRBV18 to TRBJ2-7; 10 nucleotides line up with TRBD1. The CDR3 contains 14 residues. Germline V lookup: CDR1 KGHSH, CDR2 LQKENI. The V and J ends lost 3 bases and 6 bases, in that order; junction bases with no gene match: 5. The CDR3 here is CASSPSGQGVEQYF. Written as DNA, the CDR3 is TGTGCCAGCTCACCCTCAGGACAGGGGGTCGAGCAGTACTTC.

The rearrangement joins TRBV6-5 to TRBJ1-1, with D possibly being TRBD1 (5 bases). V lost 4 bases to trimming and J lost 1 base, with 13 bases between them. Germline CDR1 and CDR2: MNHEY and SVGAGI. The CDR3 has 15 amino acids. As DNA, the CDR3 is TGTGCCAGCAGTTCCTGGGGGGATAGGAACACTGAAGCTTTCTTT. Translated, it gives CASSSWGDRNTEAFF.

V usage is TRBV11-2 and J usage is TRBJ2-3; 9 nucleotides align to TRBD2. V was pared by 5 bases and J by 3 bases, with 9 bases of the junction left unmatched. The germline CDR1 and CDR2 sequences are SGHAT and FQNNGV. The CDR3 totals 16 residues. CDR3 bases: TGTGCCAGCAGCATACTGGTAGCGGGGGTAACAGATACGCAGTATTTT. Its protein is CASSILVAGVTDTQYF.

The rearrangement joins TRBV2 to TRBJ2-5; 7 nucleotides align to TRBD2. Germline CDR1 SNHLY, CDR2 FYNNEI. This CDR3 is 12 amino acids long. V shed 7 bases and J 2 bases; nucleotides not matched to a gene: 1. As DNA, the CDR3 is TGTGCCAGCAAGGGACTACAAGAGACCCAGTACTTC. This codes for CASKGLQETQYF.

A few counts support this clone. The rearrangement joins TRBV4-1 to TRBJ1-3, with D possibly matching TRBD1 (6 bases). Looked up from germline, CDR1 is MGHRA and CDR2 is YSYEKL. The CDR3 is 15 amino acids. The V gene lost 5 bases and the J gene lost 4 bases, with 15 bases spanning the gap. In nucleotides, the CDR3 is TGCGCCAGCAGCTACGGGGGGCTTGAAGGAAACACCATATATTTT. Protein sequence: CASSYGGLEGNTIYF.

This chain connects TRBV10-3 to TRBJ1-6, with D unresolved. Germline V gene lookup returns CDR1 ENHRY and CDR2 SYGVKD. The CDR3 runs 13 residues. V lost 10 bases to trimming and J lost 8 bases, with 15 bases between them. CDR3: CATTLSQDSPLHF. CDR3 in DNA: TGTGCCACCACCCTTTCCCAGGATTCACCCCTCCACTTT.

The sample holds one count of this clone. The chain carries TRBV30 and TRBJ2-1, with D tentatively TRBD2 (6 bases). Germline loops: CDR1 GTSNPN, CDR2 SVGIG (reference sequence). V was shortened by 1 base and J by 6 bases, with 19 bases between the two germline ends. The CDR3 sequence is 16 residues long. Here the CDR3 reads CAWSALRLGSGNEQFF. CDR3 coding DNA: TGTGCCTGGAGTGCCCTCAGACTAGGGTCTGGCAATGAGCAGTTCTTC.

This clone came up once. The gene calls are TRBV3-1 (or the pseudogene TRBV3-2) and TRBJ2-5, with TRBD2 matching over 9 bases. The germline V gene encodes CDR1 LGHDT and CDR2 YNNKEL (reference sequence). CDR3 length: 16 amino acids. Trimming removed 1 base from V and 2 bases from J; junction bases left unmatched: 5. The DNA of the CDR3 is TGTGCCAGCAGCCAAGGGCTAGCGGGACCTCAAGAGACCCAGTACTTC. As protein: CASSQGLAGPQETQYF.

This sequence joins TRBV11-2 and TRBJ2-1, with unresolved D. CDR1 is SGHAT, CDR2 FQNNGV, per germline. V was trimmed by 5 bases and J by 6 bases, leaving 8 bases between them. CDR3 length: 12 residues. CDR3 nucleotides: TGTGCCAGCAGCCCCCTAACCAATGAGCAGTTCTTC. It translates to CASSPLTNEQFF.

The gene calls are TRBV18 and TRBJ1-4; D might be TRBD1 (5 bases). Per germline, CDR1 KGHSH and CDR2 LQKENI. V lost 4 bases, J lost 14 bases, and 14 bases lay in between. The CDR3 runs to 12 residues. The CDR3 loop reads CASSQGADSLFF. The CDR3 coding sequence is TGTGCCAGCTCACAAGGAGCCGACAGTCTGTTTTTT.

This clone appeared a single time. The V and J genes are TRBV25-1 and TRBJ2-1; D perhaps matches TRBD2 (7 bases). Trimming took 1 base from V and 15 from J, leaving 22 bases between them. The germline V gene encodes CDR1 MGHDK and CDR2 SYGVNS. The CDR3 extends over 15 amino acids. CDR3 DNA: TGTGCCAGCAGTGAATGGGGAGGGACATCCGACCCGGCGTTCTTC. Translated, it gives CASSEWGGTSDPAFF.

This chain connects TRBV7-9 to TRBJ1-1; possible D gene TRBD1, 5 bases. This CDR3 region has 14 residues. Germline V gene data show CDR1 as SEHNR and CDR2 as FQNEAQ (reference sequence). V dropped 1 base and J dropped 5 bases, with 11 bases sitting between them. The CDR3 reads CASSLEGHLTEAFF. In DNA, the CDR3 is TGTGCCAGCAGCTTAGAGGGGCACCTAACTGAAGCTTTCTTT.

V usage is TRBV30 and J usage is TRBJ1-5; D may be TRBD1 (5 bases). V was shortened by 2 bases and J by 3 bases, with 11 bases between the two germline ends. This CDR3 has 14 residues. The germline V gene has CDR1 GTSNPN and CDR2 SVGIG (reference sequence). The chain's CDR3 is CAWSLDSSNQPQHF. The CDR3 DNA follows: TGTGCCTGGAGTCTCGACAGCTCCAATCAGCCCCAGCATTTT.

The chain employs TRBV4-2 and TRBJ1-5; D remains unclear. Trimming removed 2 bases from V and 3 bases from J, with 11 bases in between. Per germline, CDR1 LGHNA and CDR2 YNFKEQ. This CDR3 contains 15 residues. CDR3 sequence: CASSQRPGDNQPQHF. The CDR3 region has the DNA TGTGCCAGCAGCCAAAGGCCCGGGGACAATCAGCCCCAGCATTTT.

This clone was detected once. The genes are TRBV7-8 and TRBJ1-3; 7 nucleotides match TRBD1. CDR1 SGHVS and CDR2 FQNEAQ come from the germline V gene. This CDR3 spans 16 amino acids. Trimming at V came to 2 bases and at J to 4 bases, leaving 8 bases not matched to a gene. CDR3 nucleotides: TGTGCCAGCAGCTTACCTGACAGGGTGGTCGGAAACACCATATATTTT. It encodes CASSLPDRVVGNTIYF.

The chain uses TRBV20-1 and TRBJ1-1; 8 bases are shared with TRBD1. The germline gives CDR1 DFQATT, CDR2 SNEGSKA (reference sequence). The CDR3 has 11 residues. V lost 6 bases to trimming and J lost 6 bases; unmatched junction nucleotides: 3. CDR3 sequence: CSAPDRAEAFF. The CDR3 DNA sequence: TGCAGTGCACCGGACAGGGCTGAAGCTTTCTTT.

The genes are TRBV7-2 and TRBJ2-5; 11 bases agree with TRBD2. Trimming cost V 5 bases and J 7 bases; bases outside gene matches: 9. The V gene's germline CDR1 is SGHTA and CDR2 FQGNSA. The CDR3 spans 15 residues. CDR3 bases: TGTGCCAGCAGCGCTAGACTAGCGGGGATCGGGACCCAGTACTTC. Translating gives CASSARLAGIGTQYF.

The chain couples TRBV3-1 (or the pseudogene TRBV3-2) to TRBJ2-5; TRBD2 might be the D (5 bases). CDR3 size: 11 residues. Between the trimmed V and J ends, which lost 1 base and 9 bases, there was a span of 6 bases. Germline V gene sequence: CDR1 LGHDT, CDR2 YNNKEL (reference sequence). In nucleotides, the CDR3 is TGTGCCAGCAGCCAAGCCGGGGCCCAGTACTTC. It yields the protein CASSQAGAQYF.

V is TRBV19 and J is TRBJ1-6, with no clear D. The CDR3 contains 13 residues. Trimming took off 0 bases at V and 9 bases at J, with 6 bases between the two ends. Germline V gene lookup returns CDR1 LNHDA and CDR2 SQIVND (reference sequence). Here the CDR3 DNA reads TGTGCCAGTAGTATAGACCCACTTTCACCCCTCCACTTT. This gives the protein CASSIDPLSPLHF. The complete variable domain, with remaining parts taken from reference TRBV19 and TRBJ1-6, reads DGGITQSPKYLFRKEGQNVTLSCEQNLNHDAMYWYRQDPGQGLRLIYYSQIVNDFQKGDIAEGYSVSREKKESFPLTVTSAQKNPTAFYLCASSIDPLSPLHFGNGTRLTVT.

This rearrangement joins TRBV21-1 to TRBJ1-1; the table calls TRBD1, which could not be checked here. TRBV21-1 constitutes a pseudogene. The CDR3 runs to 16 residues. The CDR3 coding sequence is TGTGCCAGCAGCATAGACAGGGGGCGAGTGAACACTGAAGCTTTCTTT. Residues: CASSIDRGRVNTEAFF.

There are many counts of this clone. The genes are TRBV7-6 and TRBJ1-1; no definite D call. The CDR3 has 14 residues. V was shortened by 5 bases and J by 1 base, with 11 bases between the two germline ends. The V gene's germline CDR1 is SGHVS and CDR2 FNYEAQ. CDR3 amino acids: CASSTLRGNTEAFF. DNA of the CDR3: TGTGCCAGCAGCACCCTTCGGGGGAACACTGAAGCTTTCTTT.